One and the same sample provided the 7 T cell receptor beta chains below, sequenced in a study of siplizumab effects on memory and regulatory T cells. Assay: immunoSEQ multiplex PCR; the TCRdb copy retains only in-frame clones and omits some. The sample contains about 100,000 clones, over 90% of which appear only once. The sample taken for sequencing was non-Treg CD4+ T cells sorted from blood. The receptors shown here come from a human donor in good health.

The rearrangement links TRBV7-9 to TRBJ2-2, with TRBD2 matching 11 bases. The CDR3 has 15 amino acids. J lost 6 bases, V lost 5 bases, and 5 bases had no gene match. Looked up from germline, CDR1 is SEHNR and CDR2 is FQNEAQ (reference sequence). The CDR3 nucleotides are TGTGCCAGCAGCGCCACTAGCGGGAGCCCCGGGGAGCTGTTTTTT. It translates to CASSATSGSPGELFF. Supplemented by reference TRBV7-9 and TRBJ2-2, the full variable domain reads DTGVSQNPRHKITKRGQNVTFRCDPISEHNRLYWYRQTLGQGPEFLTYFQNEAQLEKSRLLSDRFSAERPKGSFSTLEIQRTEQGDSAMYLCASSATSGSPGELFFGEGSRLTVL.

This clone was counted a single time. V usage is TRBV21-1 and J usage is TRBJ2-1; the table names TRBD2, a call not compared with the DNA. TRBV21-1 is a documented pseudogene. The CDR3 has 18 amino acids. The CDR3 DNA reads TGTGCCAGCAGCAAAGAGCGGGCGGCTAGCGGGAGAGTAGGTGAGCAGTTCTTC. Its protein is CASSKERAASGRVGEQFF.

The gene calls are TRBV5-6 and TRBJ2-5; possibly TRBD1 or TRBD2 for D (5 bases each). Germline V CDR1 and CDR2: SGHDT, YYEEEE. This CDR3 region has 16 residues. Trimming pared 3 bases from V and 7 bases from J, leaving 22 bases between. In nucleotides, the CDR3 is TGTGCCAGCAGCTCGGACTCGTTTGCTAACCAGGGGACCCAGTACTTC. It yields the protein CASSSDSFANQGTQYF. The full variable domain, in which reference TRBV5-6 and TRBJ2-5 provide the parts outside the CDR3, is DAGVTQSPTHLIKTRGQQVTLRCSPKSGHDTVSWYQQALGQGPQFIFQYYEEEERQRGNFPDRFSGHQFPNYSSELNVNALLLGDSALYLCASSSDSFANQGTQYFGPGTRLLVL.

This chain joins TRBV19 and TRBJ1-3; TRBD1 is a possible D gene (5 bases). Germline V gene sequence: CDR1 LNHDA, CDR2 SQIVND (reference sequence). CDR3 length equals 16 residues. The V gene lost 6 bases and the J gene lost 2 bases, with 17 bases spanning the gap. In nucleotides, the CDR3 is TGTGCCAGTAGCAAGAGGTCGACAGCTACTGGAAACACCATATATTTT. Its translation: CASSKRSTATGNTIYF.

The chain has TRBV6-5 and TRBJ2-5, with 9 bases lining up with TRBD1. Looked up from germline, CDR1 is MNHEY and CDR2 is SVGAGI. After removal of 6 bases from V and 4 bases from J, the junction contained 3 bases not matched to a gene. This CDR3 is 13 amino acids long. This CDR3 reads CASSGQGLETQYF. The CDR3 DNA sequence: TGTGCCAGCAGCGGACAGGGGTTAGAGACCCAGTACTTC.

The V and J genes are TRBV4-1 and TRBJ2-5; maybe TRBD2 (5 bases). The CDR3 has 15 residues. The V and J ends lost 4 bases and 5 bases respectively, with 17 bases between them. Germline V gene lookup returns CDR1 MGHRA and CDR2 YSYEKL. CDR3 bases: TGCGCCAGCAGCCCTGAGAACCGAGGGATCGAGACCCAGTACTTC. Translation gives CASSPENRGIETQYF.

The chain uses TRBV28 and TRBJ2-7; D is undetermined. The V and J ends lost 7 bases and 0 bases respectively, with 13 bases between them. The CDR3 sequence is 14 residues long. Germline values: CDR1 MDHEN, CDR2 SYDVKM. The CDR3 is CASNRGQFSYEQYF. The CDR3 region has the DNA TGTGCCAGCAACCGTGGCCAATTCTCCTACGAGCAGTACTTC.